A selection of T cell receptor beta chains follows, all from one sample in a study of cytomegalovirus exposure and HLA in healthy donors. Assay used: immunoSEQ multiplex PCR; TCRdb lists only in-frame clones, some missing. The sample records approximately 30,000 clones, roughly 44% being singletons. Source material: PBMCs. The source is a woman between 50 and 59 years old in good health and CMV-seronegative. CDR3s include the opening cysteine and the closing phenylalanine or tryptophan.

V gene,J gene,CDR3 protein
TRBV4-2,TRBJ1-2,CASSQAVRDTDYGYTF
TRBV5-6,TRBJ1-6,CASSRGSLGRSF
TRBV2,TRBJ2-1,CASSLGLAGTNEQFF
TRBV19,TRBJ2-5,CASSIDRGLAETQYF
TRBV7-3,TRBJ2-7,CASSLTAGVGDEQYF
TRBV7-8,TRBJ2-7,CASSPGGGAEQYF
TRBV7-8,TRBJ2-7,CASSLALQGRGSYEQYF
TRBV2,TRBJ1-2,CASKSVNYGYTF
TRBV5-6,TRBJ2-2,CASSLGLGTNTGELFF
TRBV19,TRBJ1-5,CASSIGQARGQPQHF
TRBV2,TRBJ2-7,CASTQGGGYEQYF
TRBV5-8,TRBJ2-7,CASSPYLYMIPGQRSYEQYF
TRBV6-1,TRBJ2-5,CALLWRGETQYF
TRBV7-8,TRBJ2-7,CASRDRRSYEQYF
TRBV11-2,TRBJ1-5,CASSLGRNQPQHF
TRBV13,TRBJ2-5,CASSFRLAGGPRETQYF
TRBV7-2,TRBJ1-1,CASSPDRWNTEAFF
TRBV23-1,TRBJ1-1,CASSRPRGEANTEAFF
TRBV10-1,TRBJ1-2,CASSRGVREQNYGYTF
TRBV6-5,TRBJ2-2,CASSFQGTGELFF
TRBV7-3,TRBJ2-1,CASSLSGGNEQFF
TRBV7-9,TRBJ1-5,CASSLAQSSNQPQHF
TRBV16,TRBJ1-1,CASSQSPGLGAFF
TRBV5-6,TRBJ2-4,CASSFGSLAKNIQYF
TRBV30,TRBJ2-7,CAWTSGTGYEQYF
TRBV19,TRBJ1-5,CASSIIKIDRSNQPQHF
TRBV27,TRBJ2-1,CASSNEQAGGSYNEQFF
TRBV5-1,TRBJ2-7,CASRTTGSSYEQYF
TRBV5-1,TRBJ1-3,CASSSTGSGNTIYF
TRBV10-3,TRBJ2-3,CAITGRGSTDTQYF
TRBV13,TRBJ1-2,CASSLDRYGYTF
TRBV6-5,TRBJ2-5,CASRPTSGDQETQYF
TRBV6-1,TRBJ1-1,CASIGGRRNTEAFF